Sequencing of this T cell receptor (beta chain) was carried out in a study of blood T cell repertoires in COVID-19. Study details: T cells, B-cell-depleted T cells, or PBMCs supplied cDNA or gDNA.

Trimming cost V 4 bases and J 1 base; bases outside gene matches: 4. The CDR3 is made up of 16 amino acids. Germline V gene lookup returns CDR1 SGDLS and CDR2 YYNGEE. Original handling: Cell counts per sample came from amplifying reference gene primers. Produced via immunoSEQ multiplex PCR; TCRdb's table is partial and in-frame only. V, J and clone size are those of that table, while D and trimming were read from the DNA. This table holds approximately 66,000 clones, 86% found once. The chain is built from TRBV9 and TRBJ2-3, with TRBD2 identical over 12 bases. This TCR was recovered from a man aged 50 or older with active COVID-19. Sequenced sample: peripheral blood. Here the CDR3 DNA reads TGTGCCAGCAGCCCCAGACTAGCGGGGGGCACAGATACGCAGTATTTT. Amino acid sequence: CASSPRLAGGTDTQYF.